This T cell receptor (beta chain) came from a study of blood T cell repertoires in COVID-19. Study details: Italy, Spain and the United States were the sources of the convalescent and acute COVID-19 samples. PBMCs, B-cell-depleted T cells, or T cells provided the cDNA or gDNA that made up the material.

Authors' processing steps: Cell counts per sample came from amplifying reference gene primers. Assay used: immunoSEQ multiplex PCR; TCRdb lists only in-frame clones, some missing. The V and J calls and clone size were taken over from that table, and D and trimming were inferred from the DNA. The sample consists of about 220,000 clones, around 82% of them appearing once. Germline assignment: CDR1 LNHDA and CDR2 SQIVND (reference sequence). The CDR3 has 16 residues. V was pared by 5 bases and J by 4 bases, with 20 bases between. Sequencing was performed on peripheral blood. The source of this sequence is a woman aged 80 or older with acute or convalescent COVID-19. The chain joins TRBV19 to TRBJ2-5; possible D gene TRBD2, 5 bases. The CDR3 region is CASSPVIARGGETQYF. CDR3 bases: TGTGCCAGTAGTCCCGTTATAGCCCGGGGTGGAGAGACCCAGTACTTC.